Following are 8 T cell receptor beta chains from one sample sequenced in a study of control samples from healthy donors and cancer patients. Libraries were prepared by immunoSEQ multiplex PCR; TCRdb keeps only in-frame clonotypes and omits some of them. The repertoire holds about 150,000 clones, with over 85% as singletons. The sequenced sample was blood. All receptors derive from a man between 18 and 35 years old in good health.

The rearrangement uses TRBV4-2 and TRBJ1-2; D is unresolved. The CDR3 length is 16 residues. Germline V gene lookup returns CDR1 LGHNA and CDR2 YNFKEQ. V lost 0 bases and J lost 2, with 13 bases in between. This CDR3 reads CASSQESRFNNYGYTF. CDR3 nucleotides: TGTGCCAGCAGCCAAGAGTCAAGGTTCAACAACTATGGCTACACCTTC.

CDR3 DNA sequence: TGCAGCGTTGGAACCAGCGCGGGACGAGAGACCCAGTACTTC. This sequence encodes CSVGTSAGRETQYF. The chain uses TRBV29-1 and TRBJ2-5, with D tentatively TRBD2 (6 bases). This CDR3 has 14 residues. Trimming shortened V by 4 bases and J by 4 bases, and 16 bases separated the two germline ends. Germline V CDR1 and CDR2: SQVTM, ANQGSEA.

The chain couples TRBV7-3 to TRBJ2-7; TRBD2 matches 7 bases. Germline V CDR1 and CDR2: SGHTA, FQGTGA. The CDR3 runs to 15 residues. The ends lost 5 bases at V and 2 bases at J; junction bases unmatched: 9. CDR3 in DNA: TGTGCCAGCAGCCCCGACGGCGGGAGTCCCTACGAGCAGTACTTC. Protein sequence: CASSPDGGSPYEQYF.

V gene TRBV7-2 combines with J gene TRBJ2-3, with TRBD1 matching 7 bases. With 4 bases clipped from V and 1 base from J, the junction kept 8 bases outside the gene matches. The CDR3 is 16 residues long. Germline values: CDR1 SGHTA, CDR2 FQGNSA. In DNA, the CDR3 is TGTGCCAGCAGCTCCTTTCAGGGGGTGGGCACAGATACGCAGTATTTT. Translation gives CASSSFQGVGTDTQYF.

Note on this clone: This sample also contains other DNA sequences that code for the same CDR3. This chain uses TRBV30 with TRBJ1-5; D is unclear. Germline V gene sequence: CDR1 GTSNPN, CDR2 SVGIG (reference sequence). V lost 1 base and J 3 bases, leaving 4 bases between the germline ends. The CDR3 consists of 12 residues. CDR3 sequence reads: CAWSANNQPQHF. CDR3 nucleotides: TGTGCCTGGAGTGCGAACAATCAGCCCCAGCATTTT.

Here the CDR3 DNA reads TGTGCCAGCAGCGCCCAATCCGGGACCGGCTACGAGCAGTACTTC. Residues: CASSAQSGTGYEQYF. The chain couples TRBV7-2 to TRBJ2-7; D is possibly TRBD1 or TRBD2 (5 bases each). V lost 5 bases and J lost 3, with 17 bases in between. Germline V lookup: CDR1 SGHTA, CDR2 FQGNSA. The CDR3 sequence is 15 residues long.

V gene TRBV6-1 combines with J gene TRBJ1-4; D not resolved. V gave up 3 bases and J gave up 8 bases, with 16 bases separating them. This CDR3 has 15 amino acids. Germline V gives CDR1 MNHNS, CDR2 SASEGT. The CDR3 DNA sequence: TGTGCCAGCAGTGATCGGACGGCCGGAAGGGAAAAACTGTTTTTT. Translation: CASSDRTAGREKLFF.

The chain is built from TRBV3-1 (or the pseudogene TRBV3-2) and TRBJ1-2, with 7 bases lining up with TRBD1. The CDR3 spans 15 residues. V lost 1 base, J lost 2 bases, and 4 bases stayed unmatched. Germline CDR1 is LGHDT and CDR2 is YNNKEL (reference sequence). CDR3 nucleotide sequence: TGTGCCAGCAGCCAAGCGTCAGGGGGGAACTATGGCTACACCTTC. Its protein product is CASSQASGGNYGYTF.